The text below deals with one TCR beta chain. The target of this receptor is not known. Base qualities were left out, and no much larger clone turns up one base away. The collaborating institutions used their own protocols to collect whole blood in K2EDTA tubes. For TCRbeta analysis, collaborators shipped samples in one of three forms: frozen whole blood, isolated PBMCs, or DNA extracted from either of those sample types. The immunoSEQ Assay, a bias-controlled multiplex PCR, was used to amplify TCRbeta CDR3 regions from genomic DNA. Concerning the study's data processing: The number of nucleated cells in each sample was estimated by amplification of reference gene primers within the assay. To quantify the absolute abundance of each unique TCRbeta CDR3 rearrangement, sequence reads were collapsed and filtered. For each sample, productive Simpson clonality was calculated as the square root of Simpson's diversity index over productive rearrangements. This is the immuneACCESS table as TCRdb keeps it, with only in-frame sequences that have V and J called. A part of the clones is gone; compared with another copy, unresolved V genes explain less than half, and the rest is unexplained. The D gene and trimming were derived from the DNA, and the V and J assignments and clone size from that table. This sample is represented by approximately 250,000 clones; roughly 86% of them were singletons. The ten largest clones add up to roughly 8.5% of the sample.

This specimen belongs to a study of blood T cell repertoires in COVID-19 (dated by TCRdb to 2018 to 2020). Regarding the complete study: Samples covering the acute and convalescent phases of COVID-19 were provided by collaborators in the United States, Italy and Spain. The repertoires were released in a freely available public database meant as a resource for research on the immune response to SARS-CoV-2. HLA class I and class II types, where available, came from metadata supplied by the sample provider rather than from assay-based typing. The dataset comprised deeply sampled blood TCRbeta repertoires from subjects exposed to, actively infected with, or recovered from COVID-19. The material from the prospective study consisted of cDNA or gDNA derived from T cells, B-cell-depleted T cells, or PBMCs. Samples came from the ongoing ImmuneRACE study (first 160 participants) plus 1,254 subjects from 6 global collaborators. The sample metadata nearly always contained a de-identified subject ID, COVID-19 status, age in years and sex. Broad study findings and their caveats: Clinical and demographic metadata were provided uncurated, with the amount varying by source and participant.

The receptor was derived from a man aged 35-49 years with active or convalescent COVID-19. Sequencing input: peripheral blood.

The CDR3 region: CAWSRLAGVEEQYF. In nucleotides, the sequence is TGTGCCTGGAGTAGACTAGCGGGAGTAGAAGAGCAGTACTTC. This receptor chain uses TRBV30 and TRBJ2-7; 12 bases in the middle match TRBD2. CDR1 and CDR2 (GTSNPN, SVGIG) derive from the germline V gene (reference sequence). The CDR3 numbers 14 residues from cysteine through phenylalanine. Left in the record is the CDR3 DNA by itself, 42 bases read in frame from the first base. For this chain, trimming is 2 bases at the V end and 7 bases at the J end, and the number of junction bases without a gene match is 6.